The clone carrying this T cell receptor beta chain appeared once. Its specificity is not known. These data originate in a study of OX40 agonist ivuxolimab in advanced cancers. The overall study: Ivuxolimab, which is an agonistic anti-OX40 (CD134) antibody, was administered to the patients.

Study results and limitations: CD4+ and CD8+ blood T cells expanded clonally by week 6 at 0.1 to 3.0 mg/kg.

The V gene's germline CDR1 is KGHSH and CDR2 LQKENI. With 6 bases removed from V and 10 bases from J, the gap between germline ends came to 13 bases. The CDR3 contains 12 residues. Assay: immunoSEQ multiplex PCR; the TCRdb copy retains only in-frame clones and omits some. The table includes some 97,000 clones, around 89% detected once. The chain carries TRBV18 and TRBJ2-1; D is ambiguous. This TCR was sampled from an adult with an advanced solid tumor such as melanoma, head and neck, liver or kidney cancer. Sequencing used CD4+ or CD8+ T cells sorted from blood, obtained in a trial of the OX40 agonist ivuxolimab. The CDR3 region has the DNA TGTGCCAGCTCGATCTTGGGCGACGAGCAGTTCTTC. This translates into CASSILGDEQFF.